These 23 T cell receptor beta chains originate from one sample sequenced in a study of somatic mutations in cytotoxic T cells in rheumatoid arthritis. Only in-frame clones appear in the TCRdb table, and some are missing; sequencing was by immunoSEQ multiplex PCR. The data contain about 25,000 clones, roughly 74% of them seen just once; the ten biggest clones take up roughly 9.9%. Sequences were obtained from CD8+ T cells sorted from blood. The receptors were gathered from a young woman in good health.

The genes are TRBV11-2 and TRBJ2-7; 10 bases map to TRBD2. V shed 4 bases, J shed 3 bases, and the junction held 12 bases outside the gene matches. There are 17 residues in the CDR3. CDR1 is SGHAT and CDR2 is FQNNGV in the germline V gene. The CDR3 DNA reads as TGTGCCAGCAGCTCCCTCCTATTAGCGGGGGGCAACTACGAGCAGTACGTC. Its translation: CASSSLLLAGGNYEQYV.

The genes are TRBV7-9 and TRBJ1-4; perhaps TRBD1 as D (5 bases). Germline CDR1 SEHNR, CDR2 FQNEAQ (reference sequence). Trimming removed 2 bases from V and 6 bases from J, with 13 bases in between. The CDR3 covers 15 residues. CDR3 residues: CASSLSRDGDEKLFF. Here the CDR3 DNA reads TGTGCCAGCAGCTTATCCCGGGACGGGGATGAAAAACTGTTTTTT.

This clone was recorded a few times. The V call is TRBV7-9, the J call TRBJ2-7; tentatively, D is TRBD1 (6 bases). Trimming took off 5 bases at V and 2 bases at J, with 10 bases between the two ends. This CDR3 spans 13 amino acids. Germline V gene sequence: CDR1 SEHNR, CDR2 FQNEAQ (reference sequence). The CDR3: CASSADSTYEQYF. For the CDR3, the DNA is TGTGCCAGCAGCGCGGACAGTACCTACGAGCAGTACTTC.

The chain recombines TRBV27 with TRBJ1-5; D is unclear. Germline-derived CDR1 and CDR2 are MNHEY and SMNVEV (reference sequence). The CDR3 is 16 residues long. Trimming shortened V by 5 bases and J by 2 bases, and 16 bases separated the two germline ends. The CDR3: CASSPYTEGRNQPQHF. The CDR3 nucleotides are TGTGCCAGCAGTCCCTACACCGAGGGCCGCAATCAGCCCCAGCATTTT.

Concerning this clone: An end of the junction does not agree with germline; a read error may underlie this. Within the sample, other DNA sequences also encode this same CDR3. V usage is TRBV7-9 and J usage is TRBJ2-7; D uncertain. Germline-derived CDR1 and CDR2 are SEHNR and FQNEAQ (reference sequence). There are 13 residues in the CDR3. The CDR3: CASSLLEAYEQYF. The CDR3 DNA reads as TGTGCTAGCAGCTTATTAGAGGCCTACGAGCAGTACTTC.

The chain combines TRBV10-3 with TRBJ1-5; D ambiguous. V was shortened by 6 bases and J by 9 bases, with 15 bases between the two germline ends. Germline values: CDR1 ENHRY, CDR2 SYGVKD. This CDR3 spans 13 amino acids. CDR3 in amino acids: CAISEGPAWPQHF. In DNA form, the CDR3 reads TGTGCCATCAGCGAGGGCCCAGCTTGGCCCCAGCATTTT.

This sequence joins TRBV5-6 and TRBJ1-2, with D uncertain. This CDR3 contains 12 residues. Germline assignment: CDR1 SGHDT and CDR2 YYEEEE. Trimming stripped 4 bases from V and 8 bases from J, with 12 bases between. Here the CDR3 reads CASSGVIGGYTF. Written as DNA, the CDR3 is TGTGCCAGCAGCGGGGTGATTGGAGGCTACACCTTC.

V is TRBV28 and J is TRBJ2-5; unclear D gene. V shed 8 bases and J shed 5 bases, with 9 bases lying between them. CDR1 is MDHEN and CDR2 is SYDVKM in the germline V gene. This CDR3 has 11 amino acids. Here the CDR3 DNA reads TGTGCCAGCGGACGGGCGGAGACCCAGTACTTC. Its protein product is CASGRAETQYF.

This chain uses TRBV5-5 with TRBJ2-3; D tentatively reads TRBD1 or TRBD2 (5 bases each). Germline CDR1 and CDR2: SGHKS and YYEKEE (reference sequence). The V end was cut by 4 bases, the J end by 1 base, with 13 bases between. The CDR3 sequence is 15 residues long. In DNA, the CDR3 is TGTGCCAGCAGCCAACCGGGACGGGGCACAGATACGCAGTATTTT. It encodes CASSQPGRGTDTQYF.

The chain has TRBV2 and TRBJ1-1; no definite D call. CDR3 length: 13 residues. The germline V and J ends were trimmed by 3 bases and 3 bases, with 8 bases remaining between them. The V gene's germline CDR1 is SNHLY and CDR2 FYNNEI. Here the CDR3 reads CASSEAGYTEAFF. CDR3 DNA: TGTGCCAGCAGTGAGGCGGGTTACACTGAAGCTTTCTTT. Drawing the rest from reference TRBV2 and TRBJ1-1, the complete variable domain is EPEVTQTPSHQVTQMGQEVILRCVPISNHLYFYWYRQILGQKVEFLVSFYNNEISEKSEIFDDQFSVERPDGSNFTLKIRSTKLEDSAMYFCASSEAGYTEAFFGQGTRLTVV.

The sample holds a few counts of this clone. The chain links TRBV18 to TRBJ2-2, with a possible D match to TRBD1 (6 bases). The germline gives CDR1 KGHSH, CDR2 LQKENI. The V and J ends lost 6 bases and 2 bases respectively, with 16 bases between them. CDR3 length: 16 amino acids. CDR3 coding DNA: TGTGCCAGCTCTCGTTCTCAGGACAGCAACACCGGGGAGCTGTTTTTT. Translation: CASSRSQDSNTGELFF.

This chain uses TRBV5-1 with TRBJ2-1, with D tentatively TRBD1 (5 bases). This CDR3 has 15 amino acids. Trimming shortened V by 7 bases and J by 0 bases, and 14 bases separated the two germline ends. Germline values: CDR1 SGHRS, CDR2 YFSETQ. Here the CDR3 DNA reads TGCGCCAGCGGCTCAGGGATTAGCTCCTACAATGAGCAGTTCTTC. Translated: CASGSGISSYNEQFF. The whole variable domain, remainder taken from reference TRBV5-1 and TRBJ2-1, is KAGVTQTPRYLIKTRGQQVTLSCSPISGHRSVSWYQQTPGQGLQFLFEYFSETQRNKGNFPGRFSGRQFSNSRSEMNVSTLELGDSALYLCASGSGISSYNEQFFGPGTRLTVL.

V usage is TRBV15 and J usage is TRBJ2-1, with 11 bases identical to TRBD2. V lost 0 bases, J lost 12 bases, and 13 bases stayed unmatched. CDR1 and CDR2 (germline): LNHNV, YYDKDF (reference sequence). The CDR3 length is 17 residues. CDR3 DNA sequence: TGTGCCACCAGCAGAGATCGGTTTAGCGGGAGGGCCTGGGGGCAGTTCTTC. Encoded protein: CATSRDRFSGRAWGQFF.

This clone has just one count. The DNA for the CDR3 is TGTGCCTCAAGGGGGGCAGACCGCGAGACAGGGGAACCTGAAGCTTTCTTT. Translated: CASRGADRETGEPEAFF. The chain uses TRBV4-2 and TRBJ1-1; TRBD1 aligns across 8 bases. CDR3 size: 17 residues. CDR1 is LGHNA and CDR2 is YNFKEQ in the germline V gene. V trimming: 11 bases; J trimming: 6 bases; junction bases outside the gene matches: 23.

The V call is TRBV29-1, the J call TRBJ2-1; possibly TRBD1 for D (6 bases). The ends were cut back, 7 bases at V and 0 bases at J, with 10 bases in the middle. The CDR3 length is 13 residues. Germline V gene lookup returns CDR1 SQVTM and CDR2 ANQGSEA. In DNA, the CDR3 is TGCAGCGGACGGACAGTCTCCTACAATGAGCAGTTCTTC. Its protein is CSGRTVSYNEQFF.

This clone was seen once. The chain has TRBV11-2 and TRBJ1-3, with unresolved D. V dropped 7 bases and J dropped 0 bases, with 10 bases sitting between them. Germline V lookup: CDR1 SGHAT, CDR2 FQNNGV. This CDR3 region has 14 residues. CDR3 sequence: CASNHDPSGNTIYF. DNA of the CDR3: TGTGCCAGCAACCACGATCCCTCTGGAAACACCATATATTTT.

By its share, this clone is medium-sized. The V call is TRBV4-1, the J call TRBJ2-7; 9 bases line up with TRBD1. CDR1 and CDR2 from the germline V gene are MGHRA and YSYEKL. The J segment lost 2 bases and the V segment lost 3 bases, leaving 5 bases of the junction unmatched. This CDR3 has 15 residues. CDR3 nucleotide sequence: TGCGCCAGCAGCCAGGCACAGGGGGCCACCTACGAGCAGTACTTC. Encoded protein: CASSQAQGATYEQYF.

This clone was observed a single time. The chain carries TRBV7-9 and TRBJ1-4; D not resolved. The CDR3 totals 13 residues. The V gene's germline CDR1 is SEHNR and CDR2 FQNEAQ (reference sequence). V was shortened by 5 bases and J by 0 bases, with 4 bases between the two germline ends. The CDR3 nucleotides read TGTGCCAGCAGCCCGCCAACTAATGAAAAACTGTTTTTT. This encodes CASSPPTNEKLFF.

This chain uses TRBV28 with TRBJ2-3, with TRBD2 matching 15 bases. CDR3 size: 15 residues. The germline V gene has CDR1 MDHEN and CDR2 SYDVKM. The ends lost 5 bases at V and 6 bases at J; junction bases unmatched: 3. The DNA of the CDR3 is TGTGCCAGCAGTATCGGGACTAGCGGGGGGGATACGCAGTATTTT. Its translation is CASSIGTSGGDTQYF.

The rearrangement uses TRBV11-1 and TRBJ2-5, with D perhaps TRBD2 (5 bases). The CDR3 consists of 13 residues. CDR1 is SGHAT, CDR2 FQDESV, per germline (reference sequence). With 5 bases removed from V and 4 bases from J, the gap between germline ends came to 11 bases. The DNA for the CDR3 is TGTGCCAGCAGCCCCGGGATGGGAGAGACCCAGTACTTC. Translated: CASSPGMGETQYF.

This rearrangement joins TRBV2 to TRBJ2-2; D is perhaps TRBD1 or TRBD2 (6 bases each). Deletions cut 5 bases from V and 1 base from J, with 17 bases between. This CDR3 spans 17 amino acids. CDR1 is SNHLY, CDR2 FYNNEI, per germline. CDR3 bases: TGTGCCAGCAGTTACAGGGCCCTAGCGAGGAACACCGGGGAGCTGTTTTTT. It translates to CASSYRALARNTGELFF.

This rearrangement joins TRBV30 to TRBJ2-1, with 10 positions matching TRBD1. This CDR3 has 14 residues. Per the germline V gene, CDR1 is GTSNPN and CDR2 is SVGIG (reference sequence). V lost 4 bases to trimming and J lost 2 bases; unmatched junction nucleotides: 2. CDR3 nucleotide sequence: TGTGCCTGGACCGACAGGGGGCCCTACAATGAGCAGTTCTTC. Translating it yields CAWTDRGPYNEQFF. The entire variable domain, with the rest obtained from reference TRBV30 and TRBJ2-1, is as follows: SQTIHQWPATLVQPVGSPLSLECTVEGTSNPNLYWYRQAAGRGLQLLFYSVGIGQISSEVPQNLSASRPQDRQFILSSKKLLLSDSGFYLCAWTDRGPYNEQFFGPGTRLTVL.

This chain links TRBV28 with TRBJ1-5, with D maybe TRBD1 (5 bases). The V end lost 1 base, the J end lost 4 bases, and 8 bases lay between the germline ends. CDR3 length: 14 amino acids. Germline-derived CDR1 and CDR2 are MDHEN and SYDVKM. The CDR3: CASSLFRGNQPQHF. CDR3 coding DNA: TGTGCCAGCAGTTTATTTCGGGGGAATCAGCCCCAGCATTTT.